This is a list of T cell receptor beta chains from one sample in a study of neoadjuvant anti-PD-1 for oral cavity cancer. Clones were read by immunoSEQ multiplex PCR, and TCRdb kept only the in-frame ones, dropping some. The table lists 20,000 to 25,000 clones, around 45% of them singletons. Sequencing was performed on tumor tissue, taken after nivolumab (anti-PD-1) treatment. These receptors were taken from a person aged 40 to 85 with oral cavity squamous cell carcinoma. Both conserved end residues are part of each CDR3. D genes are given only for firm matches. Clone size, where shown, is once, few, many, or a class for clones that have expanded.

j_gene: TRBJ1-6
abundance: -
d_gene: TRBD1
v_gene: TRBV5-1
CDR3aa: CASSPGQGPYNSPLHF
CDR3nt: TGCGCCAGCAGCCCGGGACAGGGGCCCTATAATTCACCCCTCCACTTT

j_gene: TRBJ2-5
abundance: -
d_gene: TRBD2
v_gene: TRBV7-2
CDR3aa: CASSLLLAGARGGETQYF
CDR3nt: TGTGCCAGCAGCTTGCTGCTAGCGGGGGCCAGAGGCGGGGAGACCCAGTACTTC

j_gene: TRBJ1-1
abundance: -
d_gene: -
v_gene: TRBV5-1
CDR3aa: CASSLEEITLPEAFF
CDR3nt: TGCGCCAGCAGCTTGGAAGAGATAACACTGCCTGAAGCTTTCTTT

j_gene: TRBJ2-7
abundance: many
d_gene: -
v_gene: TRBV11-2
CDR3aa: CASSLGYGPVYEQYF
CDR3nt: TGTGCCAGCAGCTTAGGGTACGGCCCTGTCTACGAGCAGTACTTC

j_gene: TRBJ2-7
abundance: few
d_gene: -
v_gene: TRBV10-3
CDR3aa: CAISEDSSYEQYF
CDR3nt: TGTGCCATCAGTGAGGACAGCTCCTACGAGCAGTACTTC

j_gene: TRBJ2-2
abundance: -
d_gene: -
v_gene: TRBV9
CDR3aa: CASSPGQNTGELFF
CDR3nt: TGTGCCAGCAGCCCAGGGCAGAACACCGGGGAGCTGTTTTTT

j_gene: TRBJ2-4
abundance: few
d_gene: -
v_gene: TRBV28
CDR3aa: CASSLRVAPKNIQYF
CDR3nt: TGTGCCAGCAGTCTTCGAGTCGCTCCCAAAAACATTCAGTACTTC

j_gene: TRBJ2-2
abundance: few
d_gene: -
v_gene: TRBV9
CDR3aa: CASSVAMGLGELFF
CDR3nt: TGTGCCAGCAGCGTCGCTATGGGGTTAGGGGAGCTGTTTTTT

j_gene: TRBJ2-1
abundance: -
d_gene: -
v_gene: TRBV5-1
CDR3aa: CASSLGGGNPYNEQFF
CDR3nt: TGCGCCAGCAGCTTGGGCGGCGGGAATCCATACAATGAGCAGTTCTTC

j_gene: TRBJ2-7
abundance: -
d_gene: -
v_gene: TRBV28
CDR3aa: CASSFNRVVSYEQYF
CDR3nt: TGTGCCAGCAGTTTCAACAGGGTGGTTAGTTACGAGCAGTACTTC

j_gene: TRBJ2-7
abundance: few
d_gene: TRBD1
v_gene: TRBV5-1
CDR3aa: CASRSGTGGYEQYF
CDR3nt: TGCGCCAGCAGAAGTGGGACAGGGGGATACGAGCAGTACTTC

j_gene: TRBJ1-1
abundance: -
d_gene: -
v_gene: TRBV23-1
CDR3aa: CASSRTGPWATEAFF
CDR3nt: TGCGCCAGCAGTCGAACGGGACCCTGGGCCACTGAAGCTTTCTTT

j_gene: TRBJ2-3
abundance: -
d_gene: -
v_gene: TRBV21-1
CDR3aa: CASMRLRDGVSDTQYF
CDR3nt: TGTGCCAGCATGCGGCTTCGGGATGGGGTTTCAGATACGCAGTATTTT

j_gene: TRBJ1-6
abundance: few
d_gene: TRBD1
v_gene: TRBV7-2
CDR3aa: CASSPRTGRNSPLHF
CDR3nt: TGTGCCAGCAGCCCCCGGACAGGACGGAATTCACCCCTCCACTTT

j_gene: TRBJ2-5
abundance: -
d_gene: TRBD1
v_gene: TRBV18
CDR3aa: CASSRTGSQETQYF
CDR3nt: TGTGCCAGCTCGCGGACAGGTTCCCAAGAGACCCAGTACTTC

j_gene: TRBJ2-7
abundance: -
d_gene: TRBD1
v_gene: TRBV6-7
CDR3aa: CASNGQGRNEQYF
CDR3nt: TGTGCCAGCAACGGACAGGGGCGGAACGAGCAGTACTTC

j_gene: TRBJ1-2
abundance: -
d_gene: -
v_gene: TRBV6-8
CDR3aa: CASSEWAGRDGYTF
CDR3nt: TGTGCCAGCAGTGAATGGGCAGGGAGAGATGGCTACACCTTC

j_gene: TRBJ1-5
abundance: few
d_gene: -
v_gene: TRBV30
CDR3aa: CAWSLGQPQHF
CDR3nt: TGTGCCTGGAGTCTGGGACAGCCCCAGCATTTT

j_gene: TRBJ1-1
abundance: -
d_gene: -
v_gene: TRBV6-5
CDR3aa: CASSPAGQQNTEAFF
CDR3nt: TGTGCCAGCAGTCCCGCGGGGCAGCAGAACACTGAAGCTTTCTTT

j_gene: TRBJ2-5
abundance: -
d_gene: -
v_gene: TRBV11-3
CDR3aa: CASSRDGIQETQYF
CDR3nt: TGTGCCAGCTCACGGGACGGAATTCAAGAGACCCAGTACTTC